This T cell receptor (beta chain) was documented in a study of tumor and adjacent non-tumor tissue in lung cancer. Study-wide findings and caveats: Shorter survival was associated with higher TCR diversity in tumors. Top 100 clones took a larger repertoire share in normal lung.

There are a few counts of this clonotype. Its cognate antigen is unknown. A modified ARM-PCR protocol with three rounds of nested PCR amplified TCRbeta. TCRdb called the multiplex PCR reads again in MiXCR, with one record for every CDR3 protein. The repertoire holds tens of thousands of distinct CDR3 sequences, with just over 75% as singletons. This CDR3 has 15 residues. Between the trimmed V and J ends, which lost 7 bases and 2 bases, there was a span of 21 bases. The V gene's germline CDR1 is DFQATT and CDR2 SNEGSKA (reference sequence). RNA was extracted from bulk tissue without any cell sorting. Distant lung tissue was collected more than 3 cm away from the tumor edge.

The chain uses TRBV20-1 and TRBJ2-7, with D perhaps matching TRBD2 (6 bases). Material: distant non-tumor lung tissue. This TCR derives from a man between 65 and 85 years old with non-small cell lung cancer. The CDR3 DNA reads as TGCAGTGTTAGGGAAGGACTACCGGGCACCTACGAGCAGTACTTC. It codes for CSVREGLPGTYEQYF.